This TCR beta chain was sequenced for a study of T cells after yellow fever vaccination. General observations from the study: When the response was secondary, it was weaker but reached its peak faster, day 5 versus 15.

Comments on this clonotype: What it binds is not known.

This CDR3 spans 14 amino acids. Looked up from germline, CDR1 is LNHDA and CDR2 is SQIVND (reference sequence). V was clipped by 2 bases and J by 6 bases, with 12 bases between them. Each CDR3 protein gets one entry after TCRdb re-called the 5' RACE reads with MiXCR. This table holds around 310,000 distinct CDR3 sequences, roughly 4.3% found once. This clonotype was sampled from a man aged 18 to 35 who received the YFV17D yellow fever vaccine. This specimen consisted of PBMCs, obtained 15 days after the yellow fever booster vaccination. The chain links TRBV19 to TRBJ2-3, with D uncertain. The CDR3 loop reads CASSIRLGYDTQYF. CDR3 nucleotides: TGTGCCAGTAGTATACGGCTTGGCTATGATACGCAGTATTTT.